The next 3 T cell receptor beta chains were all read from a single sample in a study of blood T cell repertoires in COVID-19. Sequencing was performed with immunoSEQ multiplex PCR; in TCRdb, only in-frame clones are kept and a portion is missing. The sample consists of 65,000 to 75,000 clones, over 70% of them appearing once. The sample was peripheral blood. The receptor source for this set is a human donor in a cohort sampled during active COVID-19.

CDR3 bases: TGTGCCAGCAGTGACTCGCGGGAGCCAGATACGCAGTATTTT. Encoded protein: CASSDSREPDTQYF. The chain has TRBV6-4 and TRBJ2-3; 7 bases are shared with TRBD2. Germline V gene sequence: CDR1 MRHNA, CDR2 SNTAGT. The CDR3 consists of 14 residues. V lost 0 bases and J lost 4; bases outside the gene matches: 1.

The genes are TRBV2 and TRBJ1-1, with 10 bases fitting TRBD1. Germline assignment: CDR1 SNHLY and CDR2 FYNNEI. There are 15 residues in the CDR3. With V trimmed by 9 bases and J by 2 bases, 9 bases remained unmatched. CDR3 DNA: TGTGCCAGAGACCGGGACAGGGGCCGAAACACTGAAGCTTTCTTT. This translates into CARDRDRGRNTEAFF. The whole variable domain, filled in from reference TRBV2 and TRBJ1-1, reads EPEVTQTPSHQVTQMGQEVILRCVPISNHLYFYWYRQILGQKVEFLVSFYNNEISEKSEIFDDQFSVERPDGSNFTLKIRSTKLEDSAMYFCARDRDRGRNTEAFFGQGTRLTVV.

This clone was seen more than once but under ten times. A junction end diverges from the germline sequence, so it may reflect a read error. V usage is TRBV12-3 or TRBV12-4 and J usage is TRBJ2-7; TRBD2 matches at 9 bases. This CDR3 contains 13 residues. CDR3 loop: CASSLGARGGPRF. The CDR3, as DNA: TGTGCCAGCAGTTTAGGGGCGCGGGGGGGGCCCCGATTC.